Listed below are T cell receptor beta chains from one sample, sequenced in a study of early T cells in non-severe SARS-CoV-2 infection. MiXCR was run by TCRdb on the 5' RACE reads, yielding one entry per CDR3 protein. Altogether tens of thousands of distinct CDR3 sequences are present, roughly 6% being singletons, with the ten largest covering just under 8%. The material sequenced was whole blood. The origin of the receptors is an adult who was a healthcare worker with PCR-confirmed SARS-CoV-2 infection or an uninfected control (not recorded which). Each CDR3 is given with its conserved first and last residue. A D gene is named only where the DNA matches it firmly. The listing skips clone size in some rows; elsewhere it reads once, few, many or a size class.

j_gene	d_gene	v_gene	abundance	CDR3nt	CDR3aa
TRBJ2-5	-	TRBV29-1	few	TGCAGCGTTGAACGTCGGGGAGAGACCCAGTACTTC	CSVERRGETQYF
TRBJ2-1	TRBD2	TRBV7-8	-	TGTGCCAGCTTGAGAGGGACTAGTGCGTACAATGAGCAGTTCTTC	CASLRGTSAYNEQFF
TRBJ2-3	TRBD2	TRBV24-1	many	TGTGCCACCAGTGATCCAACTAGCGCCTCGGGCACAGATACGCAGTATTTT	CATSDPTSASGTDTQYF
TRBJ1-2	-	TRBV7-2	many	TGTGCCAGCAGCGCCGACATCACTGGCTACACCTTC	CASSADITGYTF
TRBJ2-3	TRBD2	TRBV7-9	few	TGTGCCAGCAGTCAACTAGCGGGGACTCTAGATACGCAGTATTTT	CASSQLAGTLDTQYF
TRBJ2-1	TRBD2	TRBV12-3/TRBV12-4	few	TGTGCCAGCAATCTAGCGGGGAGCTCCTACAATGAGCAGTTCTTC	CASNLAGSSYNEQFF
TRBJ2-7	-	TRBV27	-	TGTGCCAGCAGTTTAAAGCCCTCCTACGAGCAGTACTTC	CASSLKPSYEQYF
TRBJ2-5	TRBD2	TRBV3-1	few	TGTGCCAGCAGACCGAGCGGGAAGGGAGAGACCCAGTACTTC	CASRPSGKGETQYF
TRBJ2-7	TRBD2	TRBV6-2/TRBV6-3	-	TGTGCCAGCAGGGGACTAGCGGGTACCTACGAGCAGTACTTC	CASRGLAGTYEQYF
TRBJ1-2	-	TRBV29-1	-	TGCAGCGTTGAAGAAGGAGGGGATGGCTACACCTTC	CSVEEGGDGYTF